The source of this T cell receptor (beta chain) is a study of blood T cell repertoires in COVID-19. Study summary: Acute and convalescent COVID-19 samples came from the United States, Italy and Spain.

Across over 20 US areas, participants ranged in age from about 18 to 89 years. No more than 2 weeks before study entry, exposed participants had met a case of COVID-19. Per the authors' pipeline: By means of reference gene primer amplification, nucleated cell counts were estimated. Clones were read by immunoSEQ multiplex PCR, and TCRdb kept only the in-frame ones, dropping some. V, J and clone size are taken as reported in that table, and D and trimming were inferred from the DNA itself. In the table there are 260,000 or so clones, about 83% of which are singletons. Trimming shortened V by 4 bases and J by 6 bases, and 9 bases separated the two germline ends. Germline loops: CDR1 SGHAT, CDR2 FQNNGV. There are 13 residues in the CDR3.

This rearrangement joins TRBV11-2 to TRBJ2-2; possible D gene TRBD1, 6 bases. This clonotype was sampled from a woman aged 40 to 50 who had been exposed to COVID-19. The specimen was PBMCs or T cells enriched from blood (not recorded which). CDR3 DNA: TGTGCCAGCAGCTACAGGGATGCCGGGGAGCTGTTTTTT. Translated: CASSYRDAGELFF.